These 30 T cell receptor beta chains originate from one sample sequenced in a study of T-cell memory formation after mild COVID-19. TCRdb reprocessed the 5' RACE reads with MiXCR, giving one entry per CDR3 protein. The repertoire has fewer than 700,000 distinct CDR3 sequences, about a fifth of them found once; the top ten carry around 9.2%. The sample taken for sequencing was PBMCs or a T cell subset sorted from them (not recorded which). These TCRs come from an adult woman who had mild COVID-19 (a few samples of this study predate the infection). Cell type and time point are not known.

This clonotype was picked up many times. Here the CDR3 DNA reads TGCAGCGTTGAAACCCCACCGCTGGGAGGCGGCTACACCTTC. As protein: CSVETPPLGGGYTF. The genes are TRBV29-1 and TRBJ1-2; D is unclear. The CDR3 length is 14 residues. V was pared by 2 bases and J by 8 bases, with 18 bases between. Germline V gene lookup returns CDR1 SQVTM and CDR2 ANQGSEA.

The chain carries TRBV29-1 and TRBJ1-2; D gene unclear. CDR1 SQVTM and CDR2 ANQGSEA come from the germline V gene. V dropped 6 bases and J dropped 0 bases, with 14 bases sitting between them. The CDR3 extends over 14 amino acids. The CDR3 reads CSVAGRLANYGYTF. The CDR3 nucleotides are TGCAGCGTAGCCGGACGGTTAGCTAACTATGGCTACACCTTC.

This clonotype was seen more than once but under ten times. The V call is TRBV24-1, the J call TRBJ2-3, with TRBD2 identical over 12 bases. The CDR3 loop spans 19 amino acids. Trimming took 4 bases from V and 0 from J; bases not matched to a gene: 10. The germline V gene has CDR1 KGHDR and CDR2 SFDVKD. CDR3: CATSDFTSGRFSSTDTQYF. The CDR3 nucleotides are TGTGCCACCAGTGACTTTACTAGCGGGAGGTTCTCTAGCACAGATACGCAGTATTTT.

DNA for the CDR3: TGTGCCAGCAGGCCGATATCGGGACTAGCGAGAATCGCCGGGGAGCTGTTTTTT. Its protein product is CASRPISGLARIAGELFF. The J gene is TRBJ2-2, the V gene TRBV6-5; 10 bases align to TRBD2. This CDR3 is 18 amino acids long. The germline V gene has CDR1 MNHEY and CDR2 SVGAGI. The J segment lost 6 bases and the V segment lost 6 bases, leaving 16 bases of the junction unmatched.

Points on this clonotype: Given a much more abundant clone one base away, this may be a read error. The chain is built from TRBV3-1 and TRBJ2-2; D call uncertain. The CDR3 length is 13 residues. Trimming took 0 bases from V and 5 from J, leaving 4 bases between them. Germline-derived CDR1 and CDR2 are LGHDT and YNNKEL (reference sequence). CDR3 sequence: CASSQDGTGELFF. CDR3 DNA: TGTGCCAGCAGCCAAGATGGGACCGGGGAGCTGTTTTTT.

This clonotype has ten or more counts. The chain links TRBV5-1 to TRBJ2-7; D gene uncertain. V lost 0 bases to trimming and J lost 3 bases, with 7 bases between them. The germline V gene encodes CDR1 SGHRS and CDR2 YFSETQ. The CDR3 runs to 13 residues. CDR3 loop: CASSLAGYYEQYF. Written as DNA, the CDR3 is TGCGCCAGCAGCTTGGCCGGATACTACGAGCAGTACTTC.

V gene TRBV5-1 combines with J gene TRBJ1-5, with a possible D match to TRBD1 (6 bases). The V end was cut by 0 bases, the J end by 3 bases, with 10 bases between. Germline lookup yields CDR1 SGHRS and CDR2 YFSETQ. This CDR3 region has 15 residues. The CDR3 nucleotides are TGCGCCAGCAGCTTGGAAGGACAGACCAATCAGCCCCAGCATTTT. Residues: CASSLEGQTNQPQHF. The full variable domain, rest sourced from reference TRBV5-1 and TRBJ1-5, is KAGVTQTPRYLIKTRGQQVTLSCSPISGHRSVSWYQQTPGQGLQFLFEYFSETQRNKGNFPGRFSGRQFSNSRSEMNVSTLELGDSALYLCASSLEGQTNQPQHFGDGTRLSIL.

The table lists this clonotype with a few counts. V is TRBV7-9 and J is TRBJ2-3; no clear D gene. Trimming took 4 bases from V and 0 from J, leaving 11 bases between them. CDR1 and CDR2 (germline): SEHNR, FQNEAQ (reference sequence). This CDR3 is built from 15 residues. The DNA of the CDR3 is TGTGCCAGCAGCTCCCTACTACCTAGCACAGATACGCAGTATTTT. It codes for CASSSLLPSTDTQYF.

This clonotype was seen ten or more times. V is TRBV7-6 and J is TRBJ2-1; 14 bases fit TRBD2. V shed 8 bases, J shed 8 bases, and the junction held 5 bases outside the gene matches. The length of the CDR3 is 14 residues. Looked up from germline, CDR1 is SGHVS and CDR2 is FNYEAQ. CDR3 DNA sequence: TGTGCCAGCCAAGGGACTAGCGGGGGCGATGAGCAGTTCTTC. Amino acids: CASQGTSGGDEQFF. Supplemented by reference TRBV7-6 and TRBJ2-1, the full variable domain reads GAGVSQSPRYKVTKRGQDVALRCDPISGHVSLYWYRQALGQGPEFLTYFNYEAQQDKSGLPNDRFSAERPEGSISTLTIQRTEQRDSAMYRCASQGTSGGDEQFFGPGTRLTVL.

This clonotype was observed many times. The chain links TRBV12-3 or TRBV12-4 to TRBJ1-1, with TRBD1 matching over 12 bases. V shed 6 bases, J shed 4 bases, and the junction held 18 bases outside the gene matches. The CDR3 contains 19 residues. CDR3 sequence reads: CASSSMAGTGGAIATEAFF. As DNA, the CDR3 is TGTGCCAGCAGCTCGATGGCTGGGACAGGGGGCGCGATAGCCACTGAAGCTTTCTTT.

J is TRBJ2-5 and V is TRBV10-3; 9 bases line up with TRBD1. V gave up 4 bases and J gave up 4 bases; unmatched junction bases: 4. Germline V gene data show CDR1 as ENHRY and CDR2 as SYGVKD. The CDR3 spans 14 residues. In DNA form, the CDR3 reads TGTGCCATCAGTGGTTACAGGGGGCGAGAGACCCAGTACTTC. Amino acids: CAISGYRGRETQYF.

The rearrangement links TRBV29-1 to TRBJ1-2, with D unresolved. CDR1 is SQVTM, CDR2 ANQGSEA, per germline. The CDR3 spans 13 residues. The ends were cut back, 4 bases at V and 4 bases at J, with 13 bases in the middle. The CDR3, as DNA: TGCAGCGTTGTTAGGAGGGTGGGCTATGGCTACACCTTC. Residues: CSVVRRVGYGYTF.

The rearrangement uses TRBV19 and TRBJ1-2; D remains ambiguous. V was pared by 0 bases and J by 2 bases, with 7 bases between. Germline V CDR1 and CDR2: LNHDA, SQIVND (reference sequence). The CDR3 spans 14 residues. This CDR3 is CASSIDPDNYGYTF. The CDR3 DNA sequence: TGTGCCAGTAGTATAGATCCGGACAACTATGGCTACACCTTC.

With respect to this clonotype: This may be a read error: a much more frequent sequence differs by one nucleotide. The chain carries TRBV3-1 and TRBJ2-3; 9 bases map to TRBD2. The CDR3 runs to 17 residues. Germline V gene data show CDR1 as LGHDT and CDR2 as YNNKEL (reference sequence). The CDR3 DNA is TGTGCCAGCAGCCAAGAGCGGCTCGGGACTAGCACAGGTACGCAGTATTTT. Its protein is CASSQERLGTSTGTQYF.

The gene calls are TRBV29-1 and TRBJ2-7, with 10 bases matching TRBD2. With V trimmed by 5 bases and J by 4 bases, 8 bases remained unmatched. The CDR3 is 14 amino acids. CDR1 and CDR2 from the germline V gene are SQVTM and ANQGSEA. The CDR3 DNA reads as TGCAGCGTTCCCAGTTCTAGCGGGAGTTACGAGCAGTACTTC. Protein: CSVPSSSGSYEQYF.

Judged by abundance, this clonotype is medium-sized. The rearrangement links TRBV10-3 to TRBJ2-6; D remains unclear. Germline V lookup: CDR1 ENHRY, CDR2 SYGVKD. With 0 bases removed from V and 11 bases from J, the gap between germline ends came to 20 bases. The CDR3 is 17 amino acids. CDR3 in amino acids: CAISESKSPGPSDVLTF. The CDR3 coding sequence is TGTGCCATCAGTGAGTCGAAGTCGCCAGGCCCCTCGGACGTCCTGACTTTC.

This clonotype was picked up a small number of times. The gene calls are TRBV11-3 and TRBJ2-5; 14 bases align to TRBD2. The CDR3 totals 17 residues. Trimming took 5 bases from V and 5 from J; bases not matched to a gene: 10. Germline CDR1 reads SGHNT; CDR2 reads YENEEA. For the CDR3, the DNA is TGTGCCAGCAGCAAGGGACTAGCGGGAGCCCGGTGGGAGACCCAGTACTTC. It is translated as CASSKGLAGARWETQYF.

The chain joins TRBV2 to TRBJ2-3, with 12 bases matching TRBD1. CDR1 and CDR2 (germline): SNHLY, FYNNEI. The J segment lost 4 bases and the V segment lost 6 bases, leaving 8 bases of the junction unmatched. The CDR3 has 16 residues. The CDR3 sequence is CASRLTGTGGADTQYF. CDR3 nucleotide sequence: TGTGCCAGCAGGTTAACTGGGACAGGGGGCGCAGATACGCAGTATTTT. The full variable domain, its missing parts supplied by reference TRBV2 and TRBJ2-3, is EPEVTQTPSHQVTQMGQEVILRCVPISNHLYFYWYRQILGQKVEFLVSFYNNEISEKSEIFDDQFSVERPDGSNFTLKIRSTKLEDSAMYFCASRLTGTGGADTQYFGPGTRLTVL.

A few counts support this clonotype. This chain links TRBV12-3 or TRBV12-4 with TRBJ2-5, with D uncertain. This CDR3 contains 14 residues. The ends were cut back, 0 bases at V and 5 bases at J, with 10 bases in the middle. The CDR3 reads CASSLARYTETQYF. The CDR3 DNA sequence: TGTGCCAGCAGTTTAGCGCGGTACACGGAGACCCAGTACTTC.

The rearrangement links TRBV3-1 to TRBJ2-1; TRBD2 agrees at 8 bases. V lost 5 bases, J lost 6 bases, and 15 bases stayed unmatched. This CDR3 is built from 17 residues. Germline CDR1 and CDR2: LGHDT and YNNKEL (reference sequence). The CDR3 DNA reads TGTGCCAGCAGCGGTTTTCCTCCGGGACTAGGTGCCAATGAGCAGTTCTTC. Encoded protein: CASSGFPPGLGANEQFF.

This rearrangement joins TRBV6-1 to TRBJ2-1, with D possibly being TRBD1 (6 bases). The CDR3 is 15 amino acids. Looked up from germline, CDR1 is MNHNS and CDR2 is SASEGT. V lost 4 bases to trimming and J lost 7 bases, with 17 bases between them. As DNA, the CDR3 is TGTGCCAGCAGTGTACAGGGTCTTTGGGGGAATGAGCAGTTCTTC. It yields the protein CASSVQGLWGNEQFF.

This clonotype appeared a few times. The CDR3 sequence is CATSTGAGELFF. The CDR3 nucleotides read TGTGCCACCAGCACCGGAGCCGGGGAGCTGTTTTTT. The chain is built from TRBV15 and TRBJ2-2, with D unclear. The V gene's germline CDR1 is LNHNV and CDR2 YYDKDF (reference sequence). The V end lost 4 bases, the J end lost 6 bases, and 6 bases lay between the germline ends. CDR3 length: 12 amino acids.

The rearrangement uses TRBV7-6 and TRBJ2-5; D gene ambiguous. Between the trimmed V and J ends, which lost 3 bases and 4 bases, there was a span of 12 bases. The CDR3 contains 14 residues. Germline assignment: CDR1 SGHVS and CDR2 FNYEAQ. CDR3 nucleotides: TGTGCCAGCAGCTTTTCTTTGCCTGGAGAGACCCAGTACTTC. Translation gives CASSFSLPGETQYF.

The chain recombines TRBV12-3 or TRBV12-4 with TRBJ2-5, with TRBD2 identical over 7 bases. The CDR3 covers 16 residues. Trimming cost V 1 base and J 5 bases; bases outside gene matches: 10. The CDR3 reads CASSLGGGGGDETQYF. CDR3 nucleotides: TGTGCCAGCAGTTTAGGGGGCGGCGGGGGAGATGAGACCCAGTACTTC.

This sequence joins TRBV5-1 and TRBJ2-7; TRBD2 is a possible D gene (5 bases). Germline V lookup: CDR1 SGHRS, CDR2 YFSETQ. The ends were cut back, 4 bases at V and 6 bases at J, with 14 bases in the middle. The CDR3 is 13 residues long. The CDR3 sequence is CASSRPREIEQYF. CDR3 DNA sequence: TGCGCCAGCAGCCGACCAAGGGAGATCGAGCAGTACTTC. Looking up the rest from reference TRBV5-1 and TRBJ2-7 gives the full variable domain: KAGVTQTPRYLIKTRGQQVTLSCSPISGHRSVSWYQQTPGQGLQFLFEYFSETQRNKGNFPGRFSGRQFSNSRSEMNVSTLELGDSALYLCASSRPREIEQYFGPGTRLTVT.

This clonotype turned up a few times. The chain couples TRBV4-1 to TRBJ2-7, with a tentative D call TRBD1 (6 bases). Trimming cost V 1 base and J 4 bases, with 11 bases left between them. The CDR3 totals 14 residues. CDR1 is MGHRA, CDR2 YSYEKL, per germline. The CDR3 protein is CASSQVGQRYEQYF. CDR3 nucleotides: TGCGCCAGCAGCCAAGTCGGACAGAGATACGAGCAGTACTTC.

This clonotype was recorded a few times. This chain links TRBV24-1 with TRBJ1-2, with unresolved D. CDR1 and CDR2 (germline): KGHDR, SFDVKD. Trimming cost V 1 base and J 8 bases, with 7 bases left between them. The CDR3 consists of 12 residues. The CDR3 nucleotides are TGTGCCACCAGTGATTTTGGAAGGGGCTACACCTTC. It specifies CATSDFGRGYTF.

The V call is TRBV30, the J call TRBJ1-1; TRBD1 might be the D (5 bases). V shed 0 bases and J shed 1 base, with 18 bases lying between them. CDR1 is GTSNPN and CDR2 is SVGIG in the germline V gene (reference sequence). The CDR3 contains 17 residues. As DNA, the CDR3 is TGTGCCTGGAGTGTTTTGGGGGACCGTCCCGAGAACACTGAAGCTTTCTTT. This encodes CAWSVLGDRPENTEAFF.

This clonotype has just a few counts. The genes are TRBV12-3 or TRBV12-4 and TRBJ2-5, with 10 nucleotides matching TRBD2. V was pared by 6 bases and J by 3 bases, with 4 bases of the junction left unmatched. The CDR3 extends over 14 amino acids. Here the CDR3 DNA reads TGTGCCAGCAGCCATACTAGCGGGGAAGAGACCCAGTACTTC. This encodes CASSHTSGEETQYF.

This clonotype was seen a handful of times. The chain employs TRBV3-1 and TRBJ1-1; a weak D match, TRBD1 (6 bases). The CDR3 consists of 17 residues. Germline loops: CDR1 LGHDT, CDR2 YNNKEL (reference sequence). V gave up 3 bases and J gave up 1 base, with 18 bases separating them. The CDR3: CASSQEVRQVGNTEAFF. The CDR3 DNA reads TGTGCCAGCAGCCAGGAGGTACGACAGGTTGGGAACACTGAAGCTTTCTTT.